This T cell receptor (beta chain) was sequenced for a study of T cell responses to AZD1222 COVID-19 vaccine. Study findings and constraints: Dominant at 160-218 and 743-854, vaccine-associated CD4 TCRs also spanned spike. Breadth and depth of Spike-specific TCRs rose after two AZD1222 doses. Variant regions that are unmutated are reportedly the target of nearly half of spike-specific TCRs.

The germline CDR1 and CDR2 sequences are LNHDA and SQIVND (reference sequence). V was trimmed by 7 bases and J by 0 bases, leaving 9 bases between them. The CDR3 sequence is 14 residues long. Only in-frame clones appear in the TCRdb table, and some are missing; sequencing was by immunoSEQ multiplex PCR. The sample shows roughly 140,000 clones, about 89% of them seen only once. On this clone: Its specificity is not known. Other DNA variants within this sample encode the same CDR3.

Sample: peripheral blood, taken on day 0 of AZD1222 vaccination. This clonotype was sampled from an adult in good health. The V and J genes are TRBV19 and TRBJ2-2; D remains ambiguous. The CDR3 here is CASKRAPNTGELFF. The CDR3 bases are TGTGCCAGTAAAAGAGCCCCGAACACCGGGGAGCTGTTTTTT. The variable domain in full, completed from reference TRBV19 and TRBJ2-2, reads DGGITQSPKYLFRKEGQNVTLSCEQNLNHDAMYWYRQDPGQGLRLIYYSQIVNDFQKGDIAEGYSVSREKKESFPLTVTSAQKNPTAFYLCASKRAPNTGELFFGEGSRLTVL.